This paragraph covers one T cell receptor (beta chain) sequence. The sample originates from a study of T cells in Graves' hyperthyroidism and ophthalmopathy. About the study: Peripheral blood was obtained at initial diagnosis, preceding any treatment.

Trimming removed 11 bases from V and 6 bases from J; junction bases left unmatched: 4. The CDR3 is 13 amino acids. The germline gives CDR1 MDHEN, CDR2 SYDVKM. RNA transcripts yielded amplified TCR beta CDR3 regions. First-round RT-PCR of the TCR CDR3 relied on the HTBI primer set. From the multiplex PCR reads, TCRdb called clonotypes with MiXCR, one entry per CDR3 protein. The sample lists 300,000 to 450,000 distinct CDR3 sequences; over 11% were seen once. Source material: blood. The rearrangement uses TRBV28 and TRBJ2-7; 16 nucleotides agree with TRBD2. The receptor was derived from a woman aged 55-69 years with Graves' hyperthyroidism. The CDR3 sequence: CAGGTSGRAEQYF. DNA for the CDR3: TGTGCCGGTGGGACTAGCGGGAGGGCCGAGCAGTACTTC. Filled out from reference TRBV28 and TRBJ2-7, the complete variable domain reads DVKVTQSSRYLVKRTGEKVFLECVQDMDHENMFWYRQDPGLGLRLIYFSYDVKMKEKGDIPEGYSVSREKKERFSLILESASTNQTSMYLCAGGTSGRAEQYFGPGTRLTVT.